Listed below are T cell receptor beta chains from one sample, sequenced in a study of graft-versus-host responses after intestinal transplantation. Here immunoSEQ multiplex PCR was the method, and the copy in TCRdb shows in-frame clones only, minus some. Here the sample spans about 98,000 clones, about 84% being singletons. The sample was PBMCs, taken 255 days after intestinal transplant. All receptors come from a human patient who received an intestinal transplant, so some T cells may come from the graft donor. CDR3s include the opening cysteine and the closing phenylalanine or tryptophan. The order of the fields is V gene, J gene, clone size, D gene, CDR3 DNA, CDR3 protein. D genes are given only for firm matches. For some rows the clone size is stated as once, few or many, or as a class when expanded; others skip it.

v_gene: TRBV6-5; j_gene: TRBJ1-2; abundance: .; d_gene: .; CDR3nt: TGTGCCAGCAGCGATCCAGGGGTAGGTGGCTACACCTTC; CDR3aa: CASSDPGVGGYTF
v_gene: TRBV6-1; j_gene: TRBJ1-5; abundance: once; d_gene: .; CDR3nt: TGTGCCAGCAGTGAAGCCGCCTCAGGTCACAATCAGCCCCAGCATTTT; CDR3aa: CASSEAASGHNQPQHF
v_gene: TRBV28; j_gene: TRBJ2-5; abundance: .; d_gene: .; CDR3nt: TGTGCCAGCAGCCTCACCGGCGGGCTGGGGCAGACCCAGTACTTC; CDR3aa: CASSLTGGLGQTQYF
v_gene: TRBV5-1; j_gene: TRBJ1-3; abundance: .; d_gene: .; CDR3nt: TGCGCCAGCAGCCGGAAGGGTAACTCTGGAAACACCATATATTTT; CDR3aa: CASSRKGNSGNTIYF
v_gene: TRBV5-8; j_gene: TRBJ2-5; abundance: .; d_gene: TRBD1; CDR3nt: TGTGCCAGCAGCGCCACGGACAGGGACCAAGAGACCCAGTACTTC; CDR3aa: CASSATDRDQETQYF
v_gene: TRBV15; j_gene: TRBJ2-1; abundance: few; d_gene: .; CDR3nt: TGTGCCACCAGCAGACCTGTTAATGAGCAGTTCTTC; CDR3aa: CATSRPVNEQFF
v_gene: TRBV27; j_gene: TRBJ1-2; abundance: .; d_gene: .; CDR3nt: TGTGCCAGCAGTTTGGTGCCGGGAGGGGGCTACACCTTC; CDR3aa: CASSLVPGGGYTF
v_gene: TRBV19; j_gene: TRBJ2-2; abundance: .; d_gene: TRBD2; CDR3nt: TGTGCCAGTCGTAAGGTAGCGGGAAGTGGGGAGCTGTTTTTT; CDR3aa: CASRKVAGSGELFF
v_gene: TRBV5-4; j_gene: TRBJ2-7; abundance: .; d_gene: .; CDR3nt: TGTGCCAGCAGCCTGGCGGAAGAGCAGTACTTC; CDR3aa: CASSLAEEQYF
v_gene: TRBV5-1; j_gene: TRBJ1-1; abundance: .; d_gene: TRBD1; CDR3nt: TGCGCCAGCAGCAGAGAATGGGCTTCAGGGGGCGCGTACACTGAAGCTTTCTTT; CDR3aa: CASSREWASGGAYTEAFF
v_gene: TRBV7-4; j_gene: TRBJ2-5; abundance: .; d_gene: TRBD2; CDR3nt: TGTGCCAGCAGCCCGACTAGCGGGGGGAGAGAAGAGACCCAGTACTTC; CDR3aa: CASSPTSGGREETQYF
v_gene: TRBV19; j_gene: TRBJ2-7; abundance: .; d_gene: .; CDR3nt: TGTGCCAGTAGTATAGATCACGGACGGGGCTCCTACGAGCAGTACTTC; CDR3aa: CASSIDHGRGSYEQYF
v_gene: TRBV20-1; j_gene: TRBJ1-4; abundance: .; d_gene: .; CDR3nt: TGCAGTGCTAGTTCTGAGGAAAAACTGTTTTTT; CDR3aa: CSASSEEKLFF
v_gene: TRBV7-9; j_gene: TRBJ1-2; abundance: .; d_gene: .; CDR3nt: TGTGCCAGCAGCTCCGGGGACGACTATGGCTACACCTTC; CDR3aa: CASSSGDDYGYTF
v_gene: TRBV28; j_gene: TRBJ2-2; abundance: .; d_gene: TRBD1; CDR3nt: TGTGCCAGCAGTTTAGGGGACAGAGCCACCGGGGAGCTGTTTTTT; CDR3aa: CASSLGDRATGELFF
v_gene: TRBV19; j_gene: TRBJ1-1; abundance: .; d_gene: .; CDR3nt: TGTGCCAGTAGTACTACAGGAAACACTGAAGCTTTCTTT; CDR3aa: CASSTTGNTEAFF
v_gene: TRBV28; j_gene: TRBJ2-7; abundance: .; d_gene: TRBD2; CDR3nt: TGTGCCAGCAGTTTATCGTTCGGGGGGGGGCCCTACGAGCAGTACTTC; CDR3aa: CASSLSFGGGPYEQYF
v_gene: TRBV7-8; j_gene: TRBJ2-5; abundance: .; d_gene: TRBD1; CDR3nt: TGTGCCAGCAGCTTAGCTCGACAGGGGATGATGGAGACCCAGTACTTC; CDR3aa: CASSLARQGMMETQYF
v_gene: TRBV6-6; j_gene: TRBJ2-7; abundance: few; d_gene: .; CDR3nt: TGTGCCAGCAGTTTGGGGCGTAACGAGCAGTACTTC; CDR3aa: CASSLGRNEQYF
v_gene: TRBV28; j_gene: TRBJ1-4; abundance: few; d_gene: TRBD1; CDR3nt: TGTGCCAGCAACGACAGGGATGAAAAACTGTTTTTT; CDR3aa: CASNDRDEKLFF
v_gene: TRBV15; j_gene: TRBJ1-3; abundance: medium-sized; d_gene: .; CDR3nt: TGTGCCACCAGCAGAGATGGCATTGACTCTGGAAACACCATATATTTT; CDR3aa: CATSRDGIDSGNTIYF
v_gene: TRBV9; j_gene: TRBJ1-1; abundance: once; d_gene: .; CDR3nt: TGTGCCAGCAGCGTGGGGACGACGACTGAAGCTTTCTTT; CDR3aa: CASSVGTTTEAFF
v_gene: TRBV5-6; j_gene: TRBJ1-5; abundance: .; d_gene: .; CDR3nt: TGTGCCAGCAGCTTCGGAATGGGGGGTGGGAATCAGCCCCAGCATTTT; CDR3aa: CASSFGMGGGNQPQHF
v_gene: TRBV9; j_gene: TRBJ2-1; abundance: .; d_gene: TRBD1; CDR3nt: TGTGCCAGCAGCGCGAGACAGGGATACAATGAGCAGTTCTTC; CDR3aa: CASSARQGYNEQFF
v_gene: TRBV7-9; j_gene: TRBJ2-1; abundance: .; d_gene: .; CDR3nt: TGTGCCAGCAGCTTGGGCAGTTCCTACAATGAGCAGTTCTTC; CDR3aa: CASSLGSSYNEQFF
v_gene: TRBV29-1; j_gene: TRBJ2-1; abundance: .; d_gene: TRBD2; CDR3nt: TGCAGCGCCGGACTAGCGGGGGGGATGGATGAGCAGTTCTTC; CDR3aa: CSAGLAGGMDEQFF
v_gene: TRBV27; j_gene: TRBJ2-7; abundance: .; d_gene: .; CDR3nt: TGTGCCAGCAGGCCGCGGGGATCTTGGGGCGAGCAGTACTTC; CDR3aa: CASRPRGSWGEQYF
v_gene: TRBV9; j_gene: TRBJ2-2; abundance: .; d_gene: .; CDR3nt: TGTGCCAGCAGCGTAGGGGGTCTAGCTGGCGGGGAGCTGTTTTTT; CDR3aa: CASSVGGLAGGELFF
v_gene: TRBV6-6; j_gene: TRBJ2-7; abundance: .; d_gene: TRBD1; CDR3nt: TGTGCCAGCCAGCGGTGGGACAGGGATCATGGCGAGCAGTACTTC; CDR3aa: CASQRWDRDHGEQYF
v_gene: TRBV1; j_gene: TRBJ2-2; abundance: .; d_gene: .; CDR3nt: TGCACCAGCAGCGGGAGACAAAGGGGTACCGGGGAGCTGTTTTTT; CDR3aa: CTSSGRQRGTGELFF
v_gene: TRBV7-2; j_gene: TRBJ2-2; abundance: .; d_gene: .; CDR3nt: TGTGCCAGCAGCTTTGAGCCCGGGGAGCTGTTTTTT; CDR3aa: CASSFEPGELFF
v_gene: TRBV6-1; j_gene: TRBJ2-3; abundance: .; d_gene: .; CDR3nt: TGTGCCAGCAGCAGGACTGTCACAGATACGCAGTATTTT; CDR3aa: CASSRTVTDTQYF
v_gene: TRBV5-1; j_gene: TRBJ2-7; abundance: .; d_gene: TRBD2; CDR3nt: TGCGCCAGCAGCTCCCAGGGGGGGACTAGCGGGACCCTCTACGAGCAGTACTTC; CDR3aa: CASSSQGGTSGTLYEQYF
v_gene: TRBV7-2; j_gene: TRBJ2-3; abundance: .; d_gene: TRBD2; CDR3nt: TGTGCCAGCAGGGATGGCTTAGCGGGTAGAGATACGCAGTATTTT; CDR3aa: CASRDGLAGRDTQYF
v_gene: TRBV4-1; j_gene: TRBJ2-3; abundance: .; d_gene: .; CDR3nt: TGCGCCAGTGGATCGACCTTCGGCACAGATACGCAGTATTTT; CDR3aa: CASGSTFGTDTQYF
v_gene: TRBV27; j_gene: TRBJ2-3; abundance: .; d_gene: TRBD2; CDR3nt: TGTGCCAGCAGTCCCGCGGGGGTTGGCACAGATACGCAGTATTTT; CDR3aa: CASSPAGVGTDTQYF
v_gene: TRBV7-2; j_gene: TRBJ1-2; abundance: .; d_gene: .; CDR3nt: TGTGCCAGCAGCTTAGCGCTTAAACAGGGCCACGGCTACACCTTC; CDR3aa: CASSLALKQGHGYTF
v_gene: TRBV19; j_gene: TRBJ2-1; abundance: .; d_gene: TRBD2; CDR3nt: TGTGCCAGTAGTTTGACTAGCGAATACAATGAGCAGTTCTTC; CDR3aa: CASSLTSEYNEQFF
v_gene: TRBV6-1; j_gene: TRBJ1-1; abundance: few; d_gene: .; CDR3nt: TGTGCCAGCAGTGAACTGGGGTGGGGAGCTTTCTTT; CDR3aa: CASSELGWGAFF
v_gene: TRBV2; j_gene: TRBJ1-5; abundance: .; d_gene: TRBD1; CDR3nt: TGTGCCAGCAGGGGAGGACAGGGAACGAGCAATCAGCCCCAGCATTTT; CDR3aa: CASRGGQGTSNQPQHF
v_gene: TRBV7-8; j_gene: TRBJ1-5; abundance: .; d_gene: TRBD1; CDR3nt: TGTGCCAGCAGCTTAACGGACAGGACCCACAATCAGCCCCAGCATTTT; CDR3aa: CASSLTDRTHNQPQHF
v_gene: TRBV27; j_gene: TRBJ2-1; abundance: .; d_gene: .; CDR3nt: TGTGCCAGCAGTTCAGACAGTCCTCTGGATGAGCAGTTCTTC; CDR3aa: CASSSDSPLDEQFF
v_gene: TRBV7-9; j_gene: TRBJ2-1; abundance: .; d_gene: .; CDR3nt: TGTGCCAGCAGCCAAGCAGGGTACAATGAGCAGTTCTTC; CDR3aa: CASSQAGYNEQFF
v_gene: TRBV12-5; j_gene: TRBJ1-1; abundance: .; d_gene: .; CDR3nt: TGTGCTAGTGGTTTGGAGCCATCCCTTGAAGAAGCTTTCTTT; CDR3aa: CASGLEPSLEEAFF
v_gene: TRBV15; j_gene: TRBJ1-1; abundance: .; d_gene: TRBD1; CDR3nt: TGTGCCACCAGCGGATGGGACAGGGGAAACACTGAAGCTTTCTTT; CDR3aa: CATSGWDRGNTEAFF
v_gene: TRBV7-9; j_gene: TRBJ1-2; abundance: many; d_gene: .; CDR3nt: TGTGCCAGCAGCTCATCGGGCGCTAACTATGGCTACACCTTC; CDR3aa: CASSSSGANYGYTF
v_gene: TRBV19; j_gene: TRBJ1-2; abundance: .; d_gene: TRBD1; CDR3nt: TGTGCCAGTAGTATAGGACCGGGACAGCAACTGAATGGCTACACCTTC; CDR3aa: CASSIGPGQQLNGYTF
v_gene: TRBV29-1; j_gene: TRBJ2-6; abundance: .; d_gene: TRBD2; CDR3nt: TGCAGCGCCGCGGGGGATGGGGCCAACGTCCTGACTTTC; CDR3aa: CSAAGDGANVLTF
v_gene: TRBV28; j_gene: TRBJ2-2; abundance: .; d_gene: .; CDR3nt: TGTGCCAGCAGTTTAAACATAGTCGGGACAAACACCGGGGAGCTGTTTTTT; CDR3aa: CASSLNIVGTNTGELFF
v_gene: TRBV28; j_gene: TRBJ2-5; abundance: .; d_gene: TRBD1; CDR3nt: TGTGCCAGCAGACAAGAGGGGGGAGAGGGACAGGTCATCCAAGAGACCCAGTACTTC; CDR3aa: CASRQEGGEGQVIQETQYF
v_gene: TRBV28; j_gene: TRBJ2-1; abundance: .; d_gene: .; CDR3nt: TGTGCCAGCAGCGAGAGTGGGGGGATAAACAATGAGCAGTTCTTC; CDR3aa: CASSESGGINNEQFF
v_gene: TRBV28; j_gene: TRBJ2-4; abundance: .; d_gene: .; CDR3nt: TGTGCCAGCAGTTTATGGGAGTTCGGCAAAAACATTCAGTACTTC; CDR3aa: CASSLWEFGKNIQYF
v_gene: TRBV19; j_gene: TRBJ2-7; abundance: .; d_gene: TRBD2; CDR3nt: TGTGCCAGTAGTATAATAGCGGGTGAGCAGTACTTC; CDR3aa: CASSIIAGEQYF
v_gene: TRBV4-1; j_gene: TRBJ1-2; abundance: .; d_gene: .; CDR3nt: TGCGCCAGCAGCCAAGTTGGGGTCTTCAGTGGCTACACCTTC; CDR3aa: CASSQVGVFSGYTF
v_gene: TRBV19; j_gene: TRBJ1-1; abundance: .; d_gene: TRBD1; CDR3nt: TGTGCCAGTAGGGGGACAGTAAACACTGAAGCTTTCTTT; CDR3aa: CASRGTVNTEAFF